Presented here are 27 T cell receptor beta chains from one specimen sequenced in a study of tumor and adjacent non-tumor tissue in lung cancer. No cell sorting was done before RNA was extracted from the tissue. A modified ARM-PCR protocol with three rounds of nested PCR amplified TCRbeta. MiXCR was run by TCRdb on the multiplex PCR reads, yielding one entry per CDR3 protein. Among roughly 140,000 distinct CDR3 sequences listed, 66% were seen once. Material: lung tumor tissue. The receptors stem from a man aged 60-69 years with small cell lung cancer.

This clonotype was counted many times. J is TRBJ2-3 and V is TRBV5-5; D is undetermined. Trimming stripped 5 bases from V and 3 bases from J, with 10 bases between. The CDR3 consists of 13 residues. The germline gives CDR1 SGHKS, CDR2 YYEKEE (reference sequence). CDR3 sequence: CASRPDSTDTQYF. In nucleotides, the CDR3 is TGTGCCAGCAGACCTGACTCAACAGATACGCAGTATTTT.

Of note for this clonotype: The junction shows a germline mismatch at one end, possibly a read error. The chain is built from TRBV11-2 and TRBJ2-1; weak D call: TRBD1 (6 bases). Germline CDR1 is SGHAT and CDR2 is FQNNGV. This CDR3 spans 16 amino acids. The CDR3: CAGSLSLGTSGNEQFF. For the CDR3, the DNA is TGTGCCGGCAGCCTGTCGCTAGGGACAAGTGGGAATGAGCAGTTCTTC.

This clonotype showed up just a few times. The chain is built from TRBV29-1 and TRBJ2-2, with TRBD2 identical over 7 bases. Germline-derived CDR1 and CDR2 are SQVTM and ANQGSEA. The CDR3 contains 12 residues. The trim removed 7 bases at V and 6 bases at J, leaving 5 bases unmatched. CDR3 amino acids: CSAVGRAGELFF. The DNA of the CDR3 is TGCAGCGCTGTAGGGAGGGCCGGGGAGCTGTTTTTT.

The gene calls are TRBV6-1 and TRBJ1-2; 10 bases match TRBD1. CDR3 size: 14 residues. Germline V gene sequence: CDR1 MNHNS, CDR2 SASEGT. Unmatched junction bases numbered 14, after V lost 11 bases and J lost 8 bases. CDR3 DNA sequence: TGTGCCTACAGTGAAAGATGGGACAGGGGCGGCTACACCTTC. It specifies CAYSERWDRGGYTF.

CDR3 in DNA: TGTGCCAGCAGCTTAGCGGTTGGAGTCTACGAGCAGTACTTC. Encoded protein: CASSLAVGVYEQYF. The chain employs TRBV7-8 and TRBJ2-7; D is uncertain. The V and J ends lost 0 bases and 3 bases respectively, with 9 bases between them. The CDR3 runs 14 residues. Germline V CDR1 and CDR2: SGHVS, FQNEAQ.

Comments on this clonotype: The junction does not match germline at one end; this may be a read error. V gene TRBV20-1 combines with J gene TRBJ2-1; 11 nucleotides line up with TRBD2. Germline lookup yields CDR1 DFQATT and CDR2 SNEGSKA (reference sequence). The CDR3 has 16 amino acids. The CDR3 sequence: CGARDMLAGGVSEQIF. The CDR3 coding sequence is TGCGGTGCTAGGGATATGCTAGCGGGAGGAGTCAGTGAGCAGATCTTC.

The genes are TRBV20-1 and TRBJ2-3; 8 positions match TRBD2. V shed 5 bases, J shed 8 bases, and the junction held 18 bases outside the gene matches. CDR3 size: 16 residues. Germline lookup yields CDR1 DFQATT and CDR2 SNEGSKA (reference sequence). The CDR3 spells CSASSSSGSSTCTQYF. CDR3 nucleotide sequence: TGCAGTGCTTCTTCTTCTAGCGGGTCTAGCACATGTACGCAGTATTTT.

A word on this clonotype: Relative to the germline gene, one junction end is altered; a read error may explain this. The chain carries TRBV11-3 and TRBJ2-5, with D unresolved. Germline V lookup: CDR1 SGHNT, CDR2 YENEEA. The CDR3 has 15 residues. The CDR3 DNA sequence: TGTGCCAGCGGCTTGGGCAGTGCAGTAGGAGAGACCCAGTACTTC. It is translated as CASGLGSAVGETQYF.

Of note for this clonotype: Mismatch with germline at one junction end may stem from a read error. The chain employs TRBV20-1 and TRBJ1-2, with D possibly matching TRBD1 (5 bases). Germline V gene data show CDR1 as DFQATT and CDR2 as SNEGSKA (reference sequence). The CDR3 consists of 17 residues. As DNA, the CDR3 is TGCAGTGCTAGAGGGCAGGGTGTAGGTGGATCCAACTATGGCTACATCTTC. Translating gives CSARGQGVGGSNYGYIF.

The CDR3 sequence is CASSHERQNYEQYF. CDR3 DNA sequence: TGCGCCAGCAGCCATGAGCGACAAAACTACGAGCAGTACTTC. V usage is TRBV4-1 and J usage is TRBJ2-7, with D unresolved. The CDR3 sequence is 14 residues long. Germline CDR1 and CDR2: MGHRA and YSYEKL. The germline V and J ends were trimmed by 3 bases and 3 bases, with 12 bases remaining between them.

In the case of this clonotype: The conserved final phenylalanine or tryptophan is absent from the CDR3, which likely points to a read error. V is TRBV29-1 and J is TRBJ2-3; 10 positions match TRBD2. The J segment lost 6 bases and the V segment lost 4 bases, leaving 13 bases of the junction unmatched. Germline V gene lookup returns CDR1 SQVTM and CDR2 ANQGSEA. This CDR3 has 16 residues. The CDR3 is CSVASGRASFADTQYL. CDR3 DNA: TGCAGCGTTGCGAGCGGGAGGGCCTCCTTTGCGGATACGCAGTATCTT.

In nucleotides, the CDR3 is TGTGCCAGCAGTTTGACAAACACCGGGGAGCTGTTTTTT. Translating it yields CASSLTNTGELFF. The chain carries TRBV12-3 or TRBV12-4 and TRBJ2-2; D is unclear. Trimming shortened V by 3 bases and J by 2 bases, and 4 bases separated the two germline ends. The CDR3 consists of 13 residues.

As concerns this clonotype: A much more abundant neighbour one base away suggests this may be a read error. The rearrangement links TRBV20-1 to TRBJ1-1; D perhaps matches TRBD1 (6 bases). The CDR3 extends over 14 amino acids. Germline assignment: CDR1 DFQATT and CDR2 SNEGSKA (reference sequence). Here the CDR3 DNA reads TGCACTGCTAGAGGGGGACGCGCGGAGACTGAAGCTTTCTTT. Translation gives CTARGGRAETEAFF.

Comment on this clonotype: Relative to the germline gene, one junction end is altered; a read error may explain this. This chain links TRBV20-1 with TRBJ2-3; D is undetermined. CDR1 is DFQATT, CDR2 SNEGSKA, per germline (reference sequence). The CDR3 contains 14 residues. The CDR3, as DNA: TGCAGTGCTACGCGAGTCGAGATCACAGATATGCAGTATTTT. Translating it yields CSATRVEITDMQYF.

This clonotype was observed at least ten times. The chain is built from TRBV20-1 and TRBJ1-2; a possible D gene is TRBD1 (5 bases). CDR3 size: 12 residues. The V end lost 3 bases, the J end lost 2 bases, and 7 bases lay between the germline ends. CDR1 and CDR2 (germline): DFQATT, SNEGSKA (reference sequence). CDR3 nucleotide sequence: TGCAGTGCTAGGGGGACCAACTATGGCTACACCTTC. Protein: CSARGTNYGYTF.

Remarks on this clonotype: One junction end disagrees with the germline gene, perhaps due to a read error. The chain couples TRBV20-1 to TRBJ2-3, with D possibly being TRBD1 (6 bases). CDR1 and CDR2 (germline): DFQATT, SNEGSKA (reference sequence). The length of the CDR3 is 17 residues. CDR3 amino acids: CSAELGGRMIRTDMQYF. In DNA, the CDR3 is TGCAGTGCTGAGCTAGGTGGTAGGATGATTCGGACAGATATGCAGTATTTT.

This clonotype was observed a handful of times. The chain employs TRBV20-1 and TRBJ2-7; TRBD2 matches 9 bases. Looked up from germline, CDR1 is DFQATT and CDR2 is SNEGSKA (reference sequence). V was clipped by 1 base and J by 0 bases; unmatched bases: 10. CDR3 length: 17 amino acids. In DNA form, the CDR3 reads TGCAGTGCTAGAGGTGGCCTAGCGGGGAGTAGCTCCTACGAGCAGTACTTC. Protein: CSARGGLAGSSSYEQYF.

As concerns this clonotype: This is likely a read error, given that the CDR3 carries no conserved phenylalanine or tryptophan at its end. The genes are TRBV20-1 and TRBJ2-3, with 11 positions matching TRBD2. Germline-derived CDR1 and CDR2 are DFQATT and SNEGSKA (reference sequence). The CDR3 runs 15 residues. The CDR3 coding sequence is TGCTGTGCTACCTGGACTAGCGGGAGCACAGATACGCAGTATTCT. This translates into CCATWTSGSTDTQYS.

This clonotype was seen more than once but under ten times. The rearrangement joins TRBV13 to TRBJ1-5, with no clear D. Trimming cost V 0 bases and J 0 bases, with 9 bases left between them. This CDR3 is built from 16 residues. Germline V gene sequence: CDR1 PRHDT, CDR2 FYEKMQ (reference sequence). CDR3 region: CASSLGGRDSNQPQHF. The CDR3 DNA reads TGTGCCAGCAGCTTAGGGGGCCGTGATAGCAATCAGCCCCAGCATTTT.

With respect to this clonotype: The junction departs from germline at one end; a sequencing error may be responsible. The chain employs TRBV11-1 and TRBJ2-5; D is unresolved. The CDR3 is 12 residues long. Germline CDR1 reads SGHAT; CDR2 reads FQDESV (reference sequence). CDR3 DNA: TGTGCGAGCAGCCCGGACGAAGAGACCCAGTACTTC. This gives the protein CASSPDEETQYF. Looking up the rest from reference TRBV11-1 and TRBJ2-5 gives the full variable domain: EAEVAQSPRYKITEKSQAVAFWCDPISGHATLYWYRQILGQGPELLVQFQDESVVDDSQLPKDRFSAERLKGVDSTLKIQPAELGDSAMYLCASSPDEETQYFGPGTRLLVL.

Worth noting for this clonotype: The junction and the germline gene differ at one end; a read error may be behind it. The rearrangement joins TRBV11-3 to TRBJ2-3; D perhaps matches TRBD2 (6 bases). CDR1 and CDR2 (germline): SGHNT, YENEEA. This CDR3 has 15 residues. The DNA of the CDR3 is TGTACCAGCAGCCTGGGAGGAGTGGATACAGATACGCAGTATTTT. Protein product: CTSSLGGVDTDTQYF.

The chain has TRBV6-6 and TRBJ2-2; a possible D gene is TRBD2 (5 bases). CDR1 is MNHNY and CDR2 is SVGAGI in the germline V gene (reference sequence). CDR3 length equals 15 residues. With 3 bases removed from V and 3 bases from J, the gap between germline ends came to 11 bases. In nucleotides, the CDR3 is TGTGCCAGCAGTTATAGCGAGAGGGACACCGGGGAGCTGTTTTTT. Residues: CASSYSERDTGELFF.

Only one count was recorded for this clonotype. The chain carries TRBV28 and TRBJ2-7; tentatively, D is TRBD1 or TRBD2 (5 bases each). The CDR3 totals 16 residues. Germline V gene lookup returns CDR1 MDHEN and CDR2 SYDVKM. V was shortened by 3 bases and J by 0 bases, with 15 bases between the two germline ends. For the CDR3, the DNA is TGTGCCAGCAGTTTTTCCGCCAGGGACCTCTCCTACGAGCAGTACTTC. Its protein is CASSFSARDLSYEQYF. The full variable domain, completed using reference TRBV28 and TRBJ2-7, is DVKVTQSSRYLVKRTGEKVFLECVQDMDHENMFWYRQDPGLGLRLIYFSYDVKMKEKGDIPEGYSVSREKKERFSLILESASTNQTSMYLCASSFSARDLSYEQYFGPGTRLTVT.

The rearrangement joins TRBV12-5 to TRBJ1-5, with TRBD1 matching over 8 bases. Germline-derived CDR1 and CDR2 are LGHNT and FRNRAP. The V gene end was trimmed by 1 base and the J gene end by 7 bases; junction bases not matched to a gene: 0. This CDR3 is 13 amino acids long. The CDR3 DNA follows: TGTGCTAGTGGTTTGGACAGGGGGCAGCCCCAGCATTTT. It specifies CASGLDRGQPQHF.

Concerning this clonotype: Lacking the conserved final phenylalanine or tryptophan, this CDR3 likely reflects a read error. The V and J genes are TRBV20-1 and TRBJ2-5; TRBD2 aligns across 9 bases. The ends lost 6 bases at V and 5 bases at J; junction bases unmatched: 7. Germline CDR1 and CDR2: DFQATT and SNEGSKA (reference sequence). The CDR3 is 13 residues long. This CDR3 is CSAPTSGAETQYI. The CDR3 DNA is TGCAGTGCCCCGACTAGCGGCGCGGAGACCCAGTACATC.

This sequence joins TRBV6-2 or TRBV6-3 and TRBJ1-6, with no clear D. CDR1 and CDR2 from the germline V gene are MNHEY and SVGEGT. The CDR3 spans 13 residues. Trimming cost V 7 bases and J 5 bases, with 9 bases left between them. Written as DNA, the CDR3 is TGTGCCAGCAAGAGGGAGAATAATTCACCCCTCCACTTT. Translated, it gives CASKRENNSPLHF.

This clonotype was seen ten or more times. This sequence joins TRBV11-3 and TRBJ1-6; D gene unclear. In germline, CDR1 is SGHNT, CDR2 YENEEA. V was shortened by 1 base and J by 7 bases, with 17 bases between the two germline ends. This CDR3 is built from 17 residues. The CDR3: CASSLGKGLRGNSPLHF. For the CDR3, the DNA is TGTGCCAGCAGCTTAGGGAAGGGTCTGAGAGGAAATTCACCCCTCCACTTT.